The 10 T cell receptor beta chains presented below share a single source sample, sequenced in a study of cytomegalovirus exposure and HLA in healthy donors. Here immunoSEQ multiplex PCR was the method, and the copy in TCRdb shows in-frame clones only, minus some. The sample carries fewer than 200,000 clones, 86% recorded once. Sequencing was performed on PBMCs. These TCRs come from a man between 18 and 29 years old in good health and CMV-seropositive.

This sequence joins TRBV5-1 and TRBJ2-3, with 9 bases that match TRBD1. Germline V lookup: CDR1 SGHRS, CDR2 YFSETQ. The CDR3 is made up of 14 amino acids. J was trimmed by 4 bases and V by 3 bases; bases with no gene match: 3. CDR3: CASSSGQGADTQYF. The CDR3 DNA reads TGCGCCAGCAGCTCGGGACAGGGCGCAGATACGCAGTATTTT.

The chain carries TRBV14 and TRBJ2-5, with TRBD1 identical over 7 bases. V gave up 1 base and J gave up 1 base; unmatched junction bases: 6. The CDR3 is 16 amino acids. Germline V lookup: CDR1 SGHDN, CDR2 FVKESK. The CDR3 DNA is TGTGCCAGCAGCCAAGGGATACAGGGGCTCCAAGAGACCCAGTACTTC. Its translation is CASSQGIQGLQETQYF.

This clone appeared many times. The rearrangement joins TRBV25-1 to TRBJ2-3, with 7 bases lining up with TRBD2. This CDR3 has 15 residues. Germline assignment: CDR1 MGHDK and CDR2 SYGVNS. The V segment lost 8 bases and the J segment 2 bases; nucleotides outside the gene matches: 10. The CDR3 reads CASGVGAGDTDTQYF. The DNA for the CDR3 is TGTGCCAGCGGGGTCGGGGCGGGAGACACAGATACGCAGTATTTT.

The V gene is TRBV29-1, the J gene TRBJ2-6, with 7 bases aligning to TRBD1. CDR3 length: 14 amino acids. CDR1 and CDR2 from the germline V gene are SQVTM and ANQGSEA. Trimming took 4 bases from V and 4 from J; bases not matched to a gene: 4. The chain's CDR3 is CSVVGGSGANVLTF. The CDR3 DNA reads TGCAGCGTTGTAGGGGGCTCCGGGGCCAACGTCCTGACTTTC. Variable domain in full (rest from reference TRBV29-1 and TRBJ2-6): SAVISQKPSRDICQRGTSLTIQCQVDSQVTMMFWYRQQPGQSLTLIATANQGSEATYESGFVIDKFPISRPNLTFSTLTVSNMSPEDSSIYLCSVVGGSGANVLTFGAGSRLTVL.

The V and J genes are TRBV7-8 and TRBJ1-1; TRBD1 matches 8 bases. The CDR3 covers 15 residues. J was trimmed by 5 bases and V by 4 bases; bases with no gene match: 9. CDR1 SGHVS and CDR2 FQNEAQ come from the germline V gene. The CDR3 protein is CASSSYRGSATEAFF. CDR3 DNA: TGTGCCAGCAGCTCGTACAGGGGGAGTGCGACTGAAGCTTTCTTT.

The genes are TRBV30 and TRBJ2-5, with TRBD2 matching 10 bases. The CDR3 is made up of 17 amino acids. Germline CDR1 and CDR2: GTSNPN and SVGIG (reference sequence). J lost 0 bases, V lost 2 bases, and 9 bases had no gene match. The CDR3 sequence is CAWSFLAGGLYQETQYF. The CDR3 DNA is TGTGCCTGGAGTTTTTTAGCGGGGGGCCTGTACCAAGAGACCCAGTACTTC.

The V call is TRBV20-1, the J call TRBJ2-1; 7 bases are a match to TRBD2. CDR1 is DFQATT and CDR2 is SNEGSKA in the germline V gene (reference sequence). Trimming at V came to 6 bases and at J to 10 bases, leaving 6 bases not matched to a gene. The CDR3 length is 11 residues. The CDR3 DNA reads as TGCAGTGCGAATCCGGGACTAGAGCAGTTCTTC. This encodes CSANPGLEQFF.

Here the CDR3 DNA reads TGTGCCAGCAGCCTACGACGGGGGGGGATCACTGAAGCTTTCTTT. This translates into CASSLRRGGITEAFF. This chain uses TRBV7-8 with TRBJ1-1, with a tentative D call TRBD1 (5 bases). Trimming pared 5 bases from V and 4 bases from J, leaving 17 bases between. The CDR3 runs 15 residues. The germline V gene encodes CDR1 SGHVS and CDR2 FQNEAQ.

The chain uses TRBV5-1 and TRBJ2-7; TRBD1 might be the D (5 bases). V shed 5 bases and J shed 4 bases, with 16 bases lying between them. CDR1 and CDR2 (germline): SGHRS, YFSETQ. This CDR3 region has 14 residues. The CDR3 here is CASRPARATYEQYF. The CDR3 DNA is TGCGCCAGCAGGCCGGCCAGGGCAACATACGAGCAGTACTTC.

The chain is built from TRBV11-2 and TRBJ2-7; the D gene is possibly TRBD1 (6 bases). Trimming pared 1 base from V and 0 bases from J, leaving 7 bases between. CDR1 and CDR2 from the germline V gene are SGHAT and FQNNGV. This CDR3 has 14 amino acids. Here the CDR3 DNA reads TGTGCCAGCAGCTTAGGAGGGGGCTCCTACGAGCAGTACTTC. As protein: CASSLGGGSYEQYF.